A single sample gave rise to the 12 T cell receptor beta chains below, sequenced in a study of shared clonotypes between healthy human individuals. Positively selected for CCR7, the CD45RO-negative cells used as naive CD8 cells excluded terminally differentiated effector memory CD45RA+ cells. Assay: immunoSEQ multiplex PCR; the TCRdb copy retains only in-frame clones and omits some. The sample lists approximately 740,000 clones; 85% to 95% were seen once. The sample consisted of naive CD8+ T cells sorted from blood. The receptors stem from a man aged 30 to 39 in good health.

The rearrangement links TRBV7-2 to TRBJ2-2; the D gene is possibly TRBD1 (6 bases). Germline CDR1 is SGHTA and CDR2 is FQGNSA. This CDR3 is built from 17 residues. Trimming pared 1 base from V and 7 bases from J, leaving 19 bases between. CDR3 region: CASSLELLGTTLGELFF. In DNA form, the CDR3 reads TGTGCCAGCAGCTTAGAGCTCTTGGGGACAACTCTCGGGGAGCTGTTTTTT.

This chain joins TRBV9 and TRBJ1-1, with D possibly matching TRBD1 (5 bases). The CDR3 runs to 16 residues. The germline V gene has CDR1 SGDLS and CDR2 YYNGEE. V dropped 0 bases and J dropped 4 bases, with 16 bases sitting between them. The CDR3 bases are TGTGCCAGCAGCGTAGAGAAGGGGCAAGGTCCCACTGAAGCTTTCTTT. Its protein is CASSVEKGQGPTEAFF.

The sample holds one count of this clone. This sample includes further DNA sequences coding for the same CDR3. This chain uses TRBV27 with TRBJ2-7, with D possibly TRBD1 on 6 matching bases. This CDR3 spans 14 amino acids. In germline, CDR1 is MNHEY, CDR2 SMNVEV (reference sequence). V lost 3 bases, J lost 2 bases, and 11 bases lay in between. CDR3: CASSLGRGPYEQYF. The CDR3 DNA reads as TGTGCCAGCAGTTTGGGCAGGGGACCCTACGAGCAGTACTTC.

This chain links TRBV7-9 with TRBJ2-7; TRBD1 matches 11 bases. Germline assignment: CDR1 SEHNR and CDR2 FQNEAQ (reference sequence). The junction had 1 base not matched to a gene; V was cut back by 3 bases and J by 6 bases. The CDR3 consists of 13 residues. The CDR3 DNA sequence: TGTGCCAGCAGCTTCGGGACAGGGGGCGAGCAGTACTTC. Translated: CASSFGTGGEQYF.

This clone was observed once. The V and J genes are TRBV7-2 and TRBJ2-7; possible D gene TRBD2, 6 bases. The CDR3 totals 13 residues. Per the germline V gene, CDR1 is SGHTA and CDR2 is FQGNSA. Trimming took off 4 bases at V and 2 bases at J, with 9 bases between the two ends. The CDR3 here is CASSYGTPYEQYF. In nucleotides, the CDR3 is TGTGCCAGCAGCTACGGGACTCCCTACGAGCAGTACTTC. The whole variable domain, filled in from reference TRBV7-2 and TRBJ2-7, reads GAGVSQSPSNKVTEKGKDVELRCDPISGHTALYWYRQSLGQGLEFLIYFQGNSAPDKSGLPSDRFSAERTGGSVSTLTIQRTQQEDSAVYLCASSYGTPYEQYFGPGTRLTVT.

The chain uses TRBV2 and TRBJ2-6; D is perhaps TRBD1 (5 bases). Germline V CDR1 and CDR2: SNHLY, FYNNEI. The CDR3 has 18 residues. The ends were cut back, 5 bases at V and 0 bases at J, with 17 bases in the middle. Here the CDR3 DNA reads TGTGCCAGCAGTCTGGGGTTCAGGGTCAGCTCTGGGGCCAACGTCCTGACTTTC. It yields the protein CASSLGFRVSSGANVLTF. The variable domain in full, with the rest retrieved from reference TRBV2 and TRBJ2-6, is EPEVTQTPSHQVTQMGQEVILRCVPISNHLYFYWYRQILGQKVEFLVSFYNNEISEKSEIFDDQFSVERPDGSNFTLKIRSTKLEDSAMYFCASSLGFRVSSGANVLTFGAGSRLTVL.

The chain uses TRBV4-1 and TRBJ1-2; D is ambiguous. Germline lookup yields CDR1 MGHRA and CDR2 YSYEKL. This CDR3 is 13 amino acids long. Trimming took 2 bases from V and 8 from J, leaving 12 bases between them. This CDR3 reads CASSQRSLEGYTF. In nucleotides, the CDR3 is TGCGCCAGCAGCCAAAGGAGTCTTGAGGGCTACACCTTC.

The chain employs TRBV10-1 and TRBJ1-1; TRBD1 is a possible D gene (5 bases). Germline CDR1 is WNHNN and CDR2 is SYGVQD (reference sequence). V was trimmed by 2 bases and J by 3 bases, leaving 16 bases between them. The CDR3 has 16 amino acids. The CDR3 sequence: CASSEAAGRTDTEAFF. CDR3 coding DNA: TGCGCCAGCAGTGAGGCGGCAGGGAGGACGGACACTGAAGCTTTCTTT.

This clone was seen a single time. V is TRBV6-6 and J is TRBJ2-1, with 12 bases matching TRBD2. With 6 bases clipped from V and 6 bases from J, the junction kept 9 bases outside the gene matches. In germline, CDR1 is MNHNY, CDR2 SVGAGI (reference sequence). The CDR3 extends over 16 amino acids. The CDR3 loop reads CASRPRLAGDLNEQFF. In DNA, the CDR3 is TGTGCCAGCAGGCCTAGACTAGCGGGAGATCTCAATGAGCAGTTCTTC.

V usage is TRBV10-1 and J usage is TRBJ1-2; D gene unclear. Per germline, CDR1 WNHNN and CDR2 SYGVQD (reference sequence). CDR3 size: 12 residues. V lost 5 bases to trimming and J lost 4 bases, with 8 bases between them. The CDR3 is CASSSGSYGYTF. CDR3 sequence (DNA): TGCGCCAGCAGTTCGGGGAGCTATGGCTACACCTTC.

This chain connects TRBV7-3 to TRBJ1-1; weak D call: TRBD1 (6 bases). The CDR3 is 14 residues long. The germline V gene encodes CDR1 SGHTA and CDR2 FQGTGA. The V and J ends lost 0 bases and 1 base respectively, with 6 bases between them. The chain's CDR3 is CASSLTTGNTEAFF. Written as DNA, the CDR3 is TGTGCCAGCAGCTTAACGACAGGGAACACTGAAGCTTTCTTT.

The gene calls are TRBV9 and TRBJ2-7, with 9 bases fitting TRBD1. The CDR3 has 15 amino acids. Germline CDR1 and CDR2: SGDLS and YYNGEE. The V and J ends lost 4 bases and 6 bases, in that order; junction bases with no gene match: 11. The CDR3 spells CASSPGRGQGSEQYF. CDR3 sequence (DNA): TGTGCCAGCAGCCCAGGCCGAGGACAGGGGTCCGAGCAGTACTTC. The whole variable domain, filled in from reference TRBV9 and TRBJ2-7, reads DSGVTQTPKHLITATGQRVTLRCSPRSGDLSVYWYQQSLDQGLQFLIQYYNGEERAKGNILERFSAQQFPDLHSELNLSSLELGDSALYFCASSPGRGQGSEQYFGPGTRLTVT.